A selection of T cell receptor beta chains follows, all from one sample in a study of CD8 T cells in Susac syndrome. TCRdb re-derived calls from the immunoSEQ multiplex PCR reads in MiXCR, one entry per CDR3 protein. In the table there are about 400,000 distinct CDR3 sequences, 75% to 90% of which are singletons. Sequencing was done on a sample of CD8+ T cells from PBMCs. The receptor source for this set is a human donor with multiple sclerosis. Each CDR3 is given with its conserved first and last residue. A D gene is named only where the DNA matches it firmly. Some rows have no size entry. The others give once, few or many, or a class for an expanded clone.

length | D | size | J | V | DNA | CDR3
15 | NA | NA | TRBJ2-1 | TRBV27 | TGTGCCAGCAGTTTAGACTCCTGGGGATACAATGAGCAGTTCTTC | CASSLDSWGYNEQFF
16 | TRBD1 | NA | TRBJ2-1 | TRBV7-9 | TGTGCCAGCAGCGGGGGGACAGGCAGCTCCTACAATGAGCAGTTCTTC | CASSGGTGSSYNEQFF
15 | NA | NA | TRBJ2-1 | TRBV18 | TGTGCCAGCTCACCAGTGGGAGTCCGCTACAATGAGCAGTTCTTC | CASSPVGVRYNEQFF
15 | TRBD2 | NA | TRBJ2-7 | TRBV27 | TGTGCCAGCAGTTTATTCCCTAGCGGGACCTCCGAGCAGTACTTC | CASSLFPSGTSEQYF
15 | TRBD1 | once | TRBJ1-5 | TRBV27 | TGTGCCAGCAGCGAAGGGACAGGAAGCAATCAGCCCCAGCATTTT | CASSEGTGSNQPQHF
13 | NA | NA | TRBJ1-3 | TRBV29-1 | TGCAGCGTTGAAGATCAGGTTGGAAACACCATATATTTT | CSVEDQVGNTIYF
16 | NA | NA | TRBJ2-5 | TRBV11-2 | TGTGCCAGCAGCTTACGGGGCAGGGGCAACCAAGAGACCCAGTACTTC | CASSLRGRGNQETQYF
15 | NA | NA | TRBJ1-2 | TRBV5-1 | TGCGCCAGCAGCTTGGAGGCAGGGGCTAACTATGGCTACACCTTC | CASSLEAGANYGYTF
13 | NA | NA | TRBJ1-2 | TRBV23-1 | TGCGCCAGCAGTCATTGTAGCCCACCTAAGGGCACCTTC | CASSHCSPPKGTF
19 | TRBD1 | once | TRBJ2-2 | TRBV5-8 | TGTGCCAGCAGCTTGATTGGGACAGAATCTCTTGCGAACACCGGGGAGCTGTTTTTT | CASSLIGTESLANTGELFF
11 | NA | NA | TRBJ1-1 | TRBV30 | TGTGCCACAAGCGAGGGGAGGGAAGCTTTCTTT | CATSEGREAFF
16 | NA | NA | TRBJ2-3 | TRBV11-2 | TGTGCCAGCAGCTCCTCCCCTACCGATATCACAGATACGCAGTATTTT | CASSSSPTDITDTQYF
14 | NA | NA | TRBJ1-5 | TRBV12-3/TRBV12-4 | TGTGCCAGCATCTTGGGGGGAAGCAATCAGCCCCAGCATTTT | CASILGGSNQPQHF
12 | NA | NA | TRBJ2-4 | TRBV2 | TGTGCCAGCAGTGATGGGGAAAACATTCAGTACTTC | CASSDGENIQYF
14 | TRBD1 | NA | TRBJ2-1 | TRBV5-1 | TGCGCCAGCAGCCCCACAGGGGCTCGCAATGAGCAGTTCTTC | CASSPTGARNEQFF
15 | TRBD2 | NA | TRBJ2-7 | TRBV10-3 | TGTGCCGCCCGAACCGGGACTAGCGGGAGTTACGAGCAGTACTTC | CAARTGTSGSYEQYF
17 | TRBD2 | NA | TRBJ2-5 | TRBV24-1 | TGTGCCACCAGAGAGGGAAGGACTAGCGGGGTCCAAGAGACCCAGTACTTC | CATREGRTSGVQETQYF
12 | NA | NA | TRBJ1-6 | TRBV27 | TGTGCCAGCGGGCGGGAAAATTCACCCCTCCACTTT | CASGRENSPLHF
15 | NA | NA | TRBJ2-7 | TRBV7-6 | TGTGCCAGCAGCCCCCCGACCGACGGAACCTACGAGCAGTACTTC | CASSPPTDGTYEQYF
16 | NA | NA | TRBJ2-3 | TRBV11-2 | TGTGCCAGCAGCTTAGTACCGCGGGGTAGCACAGATACGCAGTATTTT | CASSLVPRGSTDTQYF
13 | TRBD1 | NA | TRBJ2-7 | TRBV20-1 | TGCAGTGCGAGGACAGGGTTTGGCTACGAGCAGTACTTC | CSARTGFGYEQYF
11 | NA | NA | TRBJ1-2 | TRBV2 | TGTGCCAGCCCAAAAAGCTATGGCTACACCTTC | CASPKSYGYTF
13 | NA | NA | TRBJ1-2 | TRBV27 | TGTGCCAGCAGTTGGGACGGTCTCTATGGCTACACCTTC | CASSWDGLYGYTF
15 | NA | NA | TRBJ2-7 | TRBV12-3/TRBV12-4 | TGTGCCAGCAGTCCATCCCACTCAGGGTTCTACGAGCAGTACTTC | CASSPSHSGFYEQYF